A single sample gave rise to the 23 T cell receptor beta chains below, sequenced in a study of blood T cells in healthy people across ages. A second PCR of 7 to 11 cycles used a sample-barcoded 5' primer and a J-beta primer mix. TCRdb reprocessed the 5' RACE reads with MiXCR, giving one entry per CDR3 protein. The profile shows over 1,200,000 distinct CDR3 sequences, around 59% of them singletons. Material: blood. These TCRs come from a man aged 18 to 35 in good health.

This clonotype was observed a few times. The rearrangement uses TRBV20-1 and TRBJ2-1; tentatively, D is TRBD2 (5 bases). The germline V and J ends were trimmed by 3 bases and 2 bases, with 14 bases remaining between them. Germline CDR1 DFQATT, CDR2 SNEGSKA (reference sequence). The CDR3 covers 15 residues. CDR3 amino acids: CSARKRGFAYNEQFF. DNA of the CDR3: TGCAGTGCTAGGAAACGCGGGTTCGCCTACAATGAGCAGTTCTTC.

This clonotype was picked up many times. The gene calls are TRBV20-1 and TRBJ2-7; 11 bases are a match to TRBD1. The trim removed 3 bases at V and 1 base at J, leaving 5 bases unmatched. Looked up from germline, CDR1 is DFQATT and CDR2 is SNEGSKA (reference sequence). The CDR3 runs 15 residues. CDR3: CSASAGTGGSYEQYF. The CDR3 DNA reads TGCAGTGCTAGCGCCGGGACAGGGGGATCCTACGAGCAGTACTTC.

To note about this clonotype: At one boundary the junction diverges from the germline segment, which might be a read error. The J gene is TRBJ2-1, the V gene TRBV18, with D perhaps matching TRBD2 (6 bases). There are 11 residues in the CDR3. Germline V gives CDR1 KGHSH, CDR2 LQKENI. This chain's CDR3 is CAGSPGDEQFF. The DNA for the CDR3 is TGTGCCGGCTCGCCGGGGGATGAGCAGTTCTTC.

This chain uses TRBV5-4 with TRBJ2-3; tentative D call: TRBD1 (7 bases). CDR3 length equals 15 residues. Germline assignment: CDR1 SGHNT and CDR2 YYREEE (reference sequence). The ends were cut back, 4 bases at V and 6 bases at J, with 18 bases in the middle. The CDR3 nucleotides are TGTGCCAGCAGCAAGGCAGGGGGGTATGGGGATACGCAGTATTTT. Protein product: CASSKAGGYGDTQYF.

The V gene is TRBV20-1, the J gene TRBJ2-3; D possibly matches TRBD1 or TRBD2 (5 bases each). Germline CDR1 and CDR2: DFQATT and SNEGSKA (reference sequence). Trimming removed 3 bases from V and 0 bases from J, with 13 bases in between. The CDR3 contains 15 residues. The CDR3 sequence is CSARAPGPSTDTQYF. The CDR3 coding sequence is TGCAGTGCTAGGGCTCCGGGACCAAGCACAGATACGCAGTATTTT.

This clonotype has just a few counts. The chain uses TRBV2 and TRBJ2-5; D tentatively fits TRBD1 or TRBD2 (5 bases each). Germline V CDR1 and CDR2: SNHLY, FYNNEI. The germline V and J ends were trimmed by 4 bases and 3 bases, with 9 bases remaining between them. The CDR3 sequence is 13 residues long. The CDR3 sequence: CASSVVGEETQYF. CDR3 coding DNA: TGTGCCAGCAGTGTCGTGGGGGAAGAGACCCAGTACTTC.

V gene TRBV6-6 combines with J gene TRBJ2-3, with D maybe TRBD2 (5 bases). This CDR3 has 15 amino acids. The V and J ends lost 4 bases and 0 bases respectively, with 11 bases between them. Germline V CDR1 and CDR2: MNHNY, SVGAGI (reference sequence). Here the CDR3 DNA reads TGTGCCAGCAGTTCCCGCGGGTATAGCACAGATACGCAGTATTTT. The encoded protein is CASSSRGYSTDTQYF.

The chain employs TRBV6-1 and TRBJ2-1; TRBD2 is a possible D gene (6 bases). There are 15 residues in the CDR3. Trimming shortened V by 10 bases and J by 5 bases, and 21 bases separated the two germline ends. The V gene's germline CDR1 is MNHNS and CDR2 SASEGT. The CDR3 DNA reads TGTGCCACGGGAGCTCTCGGGACTCTTGACAATGAGCAGTTCTTC. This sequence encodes CATGALGTLDNEQFF.

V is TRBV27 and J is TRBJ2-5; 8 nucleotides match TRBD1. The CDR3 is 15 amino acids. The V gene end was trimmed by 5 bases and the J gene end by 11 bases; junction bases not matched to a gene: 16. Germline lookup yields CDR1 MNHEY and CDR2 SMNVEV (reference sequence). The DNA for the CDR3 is TGTGCCAGCAGTCCACCGGGACAGGTATACAATGAGCAGTACTTC. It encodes CASSPPGQVYNEQYF.

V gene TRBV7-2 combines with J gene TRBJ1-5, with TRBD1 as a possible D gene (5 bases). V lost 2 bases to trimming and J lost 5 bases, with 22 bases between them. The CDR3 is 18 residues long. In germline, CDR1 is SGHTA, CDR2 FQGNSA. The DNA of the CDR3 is TGTGCCAGCAGCTTAATAGGGACTCAAAAACTCGGTTATCAGCCCCAGCATTTT. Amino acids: CASSLIGTQKLGYQPQHF.

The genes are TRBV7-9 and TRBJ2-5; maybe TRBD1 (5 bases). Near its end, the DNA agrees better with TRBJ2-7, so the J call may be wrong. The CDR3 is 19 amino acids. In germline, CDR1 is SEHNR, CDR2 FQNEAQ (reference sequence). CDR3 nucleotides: TGTGCCAGCAGCACAGTCGTAGCCGACAGAGCCACGTTTATTGACGAGCAGTACTTC. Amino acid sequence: CASSTVVADRATFIDEQYF.

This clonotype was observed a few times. The CDR3 spells CASSVQGGWEKLFF. DNA for the CDR3: TGTGCCAGCAGTGTACAGGGGGGGTGGGAAAAACTGTTTTTT. The chain joins TRBV25-1 to TRBJ1-4; 8 positions match TRBD1. V dropped 4 bases and J dropped 8; count of bases not matched to a gene: 6. This CDR3 comprises 14 residues. Germline CDR1 and CDR2: MGHDK and SYGVNS.

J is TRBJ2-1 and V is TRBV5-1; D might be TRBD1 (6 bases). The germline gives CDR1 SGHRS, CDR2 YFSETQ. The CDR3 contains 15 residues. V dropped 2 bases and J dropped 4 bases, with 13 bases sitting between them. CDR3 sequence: CASSLQGQGYNEQFF. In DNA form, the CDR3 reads TGCGCCAGCAGCTTACAGGGACAAGGGTACAATGAGCAGTTCTTC. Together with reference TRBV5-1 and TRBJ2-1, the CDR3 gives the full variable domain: KAGVTQTPRYLIKTRGQQVTLSCSPISGHRSVSWYQQTPGQGLQFLFEYFSETQRNKGNFPGRFSGRQFSNSRSEMNVSTLELGDSALYLCASSLQGQGYNEQFFGPGTRLTVL.

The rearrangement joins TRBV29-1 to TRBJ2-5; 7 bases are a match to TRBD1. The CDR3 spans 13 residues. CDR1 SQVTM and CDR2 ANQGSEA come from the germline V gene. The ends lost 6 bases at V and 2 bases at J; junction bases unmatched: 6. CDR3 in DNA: TGCAGCGTCGCAACAGGGGCTCAAGAGACCCAGTACTTC. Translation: CSVATGAQETQYF.

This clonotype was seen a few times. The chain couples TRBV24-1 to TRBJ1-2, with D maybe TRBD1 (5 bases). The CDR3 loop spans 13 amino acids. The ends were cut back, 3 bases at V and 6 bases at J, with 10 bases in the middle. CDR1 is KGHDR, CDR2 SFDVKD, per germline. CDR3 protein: CATSDGQGNGYTF. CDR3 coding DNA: TGTGCCACCAGTGATGGTCAGGGAAATGGCTACACCTTC.

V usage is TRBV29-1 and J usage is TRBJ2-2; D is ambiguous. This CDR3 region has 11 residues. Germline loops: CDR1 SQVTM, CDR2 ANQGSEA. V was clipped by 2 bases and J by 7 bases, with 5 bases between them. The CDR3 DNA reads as TGCAGCGTTGAACTTGGCGGGGAGCTGTTTTTT. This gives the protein CSVELGGELFF.

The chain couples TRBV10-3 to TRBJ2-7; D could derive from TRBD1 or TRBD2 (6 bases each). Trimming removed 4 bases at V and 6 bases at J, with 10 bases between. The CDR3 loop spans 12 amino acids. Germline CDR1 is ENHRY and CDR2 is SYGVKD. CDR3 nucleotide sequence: TGTGCCATCAGTGGTGAGGGGGGCGAGCAGTACTTC. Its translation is CAISGEGGEQYF.

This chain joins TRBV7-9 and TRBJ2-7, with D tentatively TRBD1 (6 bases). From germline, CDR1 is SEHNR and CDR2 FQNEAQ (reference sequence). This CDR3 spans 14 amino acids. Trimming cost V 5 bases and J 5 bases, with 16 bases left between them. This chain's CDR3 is CASSALGQHNEQYF. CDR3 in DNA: TGTGCCAGCAGCGCCCTAGGACAGCATAACGAGCAGTACTTC.

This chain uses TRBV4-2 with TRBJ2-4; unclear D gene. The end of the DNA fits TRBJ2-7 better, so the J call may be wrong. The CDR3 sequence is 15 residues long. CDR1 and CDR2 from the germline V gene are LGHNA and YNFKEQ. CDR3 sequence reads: CASSQDPETTYEQYF. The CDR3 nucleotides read TGTGCCAGCAGCCAAGATCCCGAGACGACCTACGAGCAGTACTTC.

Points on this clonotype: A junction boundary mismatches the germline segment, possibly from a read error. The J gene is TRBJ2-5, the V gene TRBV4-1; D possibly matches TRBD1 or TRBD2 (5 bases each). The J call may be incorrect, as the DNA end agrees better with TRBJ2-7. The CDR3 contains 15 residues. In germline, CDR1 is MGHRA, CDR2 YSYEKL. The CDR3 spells CASNQLTGTSYEQYF. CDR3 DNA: TGCGCCAGCAACCAATTGACCGGGACCAGCTACGAGCAGTACTTC.

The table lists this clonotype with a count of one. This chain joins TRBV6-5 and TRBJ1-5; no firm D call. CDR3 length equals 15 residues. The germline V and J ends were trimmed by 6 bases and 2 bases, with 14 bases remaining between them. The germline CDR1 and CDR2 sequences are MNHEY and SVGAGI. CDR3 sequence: CASRIVGEGNQPQHF. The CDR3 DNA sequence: TGTGCCAGCAGAATAGTCGGGGAAGGCAATCAGCCCCAGCATTTT.

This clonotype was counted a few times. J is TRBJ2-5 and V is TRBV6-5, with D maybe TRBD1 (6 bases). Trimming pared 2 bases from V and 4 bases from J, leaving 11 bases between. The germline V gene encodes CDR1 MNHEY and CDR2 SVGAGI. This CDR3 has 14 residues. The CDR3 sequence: CASSYVGAGETQYF. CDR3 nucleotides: TGTGCCAGCAGTTACGTGGGGGCAGGAGAGACCCAGTACTTC.

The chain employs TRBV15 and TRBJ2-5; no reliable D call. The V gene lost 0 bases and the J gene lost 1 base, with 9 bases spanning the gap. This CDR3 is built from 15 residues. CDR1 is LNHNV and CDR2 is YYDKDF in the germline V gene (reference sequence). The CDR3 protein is CATSRDDSTQETQYF. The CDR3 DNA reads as TGTGCCACCAGCAGAGATGATTCTACCCAAGAGACCCAGTACTTC.